This T cell receptor (beta chain) was captured by sequencing in a study of T-cell reconstitution after alpha-beta-depleted transplantation in children listed by TCRdb under 2016. General notes on the study: Using TCR repertoire profiling, the study quantitatively followed how T-cell immune reconstitution unfolded in children after TCRalphabeta/CD19-depleted allogeneic hematopoietic cell transplantation.

Per the germline V gene, SGHDT is the CDR1 and YYEEEE is the CDR2. The CDR3 contains 16 residues, cysteine and phenylalanine counted. Only the CDR3 DNA is retained, 48 bases long and in frame from the first base. V is trimmed back by 4 bases and J by 1 base, and the junction contains 10 bases that no gene match accounts for. This clonotype was observed at least ten times. Its recognized antigen is unknown. No quality values exist for individual bases; no much larger clone is one base distant. Library prep was done by PCR. Instrument used: Illumina HiSeq 2500. TCR library preparation used molecular barcoding, with unique molecular identifiers applied to normalize quantification of the TCRbeta repertoire. The public reads were quality trimmed at Q25 with fastp and then assembled into clones with MiXCR by TCRdb, keeping productive beta chains. Every CDR3 protein is listed once, alongside the most common genes and DNA of its rows. Counted in this sample were approximately 91,000 distinct CDR3 sequences; 7% to 10% of them appeared once. The top ten clonotypes cover roughly 6.9% of the sample.

The sequencing used PBMCs from the stem cell graft donor, collected from the stem cell graft. This chain joins TRBV5-6 to TRBJ1-1; TRBD1 fits 7 bases in the junction. The origin of this receptor is a human donor who donated a stem cell graft to a child with congenital amegakaryocytic thrombocytopenia. Read as DNA, the sequence is TGTGCCAGCAGCGAGCCGGGACAGAGATCGAACACTGAAGCTTTCTTT. Its translation is CASSEPGQRSNTEAFF. This CDR3, with the reference TRBV5-6 and TRBJ1-1 proteins standing in past its ends, gives the full variable domain DAGVTQSPTHLIKTRGQQVTLRCSPKSGHDTVSWYQQALGQGPQFIFQYYEEEERQRGNFPDRFSGHQFPNYSSELNVNALLLGDSALYLCASSEPGQRSNTEAFFGQGTRLTVV.